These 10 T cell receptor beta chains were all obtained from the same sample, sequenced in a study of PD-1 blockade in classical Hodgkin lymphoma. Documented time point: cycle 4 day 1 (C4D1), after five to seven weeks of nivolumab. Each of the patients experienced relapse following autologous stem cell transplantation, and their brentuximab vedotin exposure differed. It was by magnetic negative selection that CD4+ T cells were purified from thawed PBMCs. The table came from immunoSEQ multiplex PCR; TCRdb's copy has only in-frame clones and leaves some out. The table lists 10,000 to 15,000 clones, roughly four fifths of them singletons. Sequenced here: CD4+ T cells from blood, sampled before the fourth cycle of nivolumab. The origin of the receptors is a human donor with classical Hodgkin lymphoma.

The DNA for the CDR3 is TGTGCCAGCAGCGTAAGCACAGATACGCAGTATTTT. Protein product: CASSVSTDTQYF. This chain connects TRBV9 to TRBJ2-3; D gene ambiguous. The CDR3 runs 12 residues. Trimming pared 1 base from V and 0 bases from J, leaving 0 bases between. Germline V gives CDR1 SGDLS, CDR2 YYNGEE.

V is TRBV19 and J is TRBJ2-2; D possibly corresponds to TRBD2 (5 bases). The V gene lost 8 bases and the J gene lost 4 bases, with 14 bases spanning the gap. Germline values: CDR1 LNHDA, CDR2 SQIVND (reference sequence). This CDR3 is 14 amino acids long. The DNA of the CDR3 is TGTGCCAGTCCCTCCCCGGGGTCCACCGGGGAGCTGTTTTTT. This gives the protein CASPSPGSTGELFF.

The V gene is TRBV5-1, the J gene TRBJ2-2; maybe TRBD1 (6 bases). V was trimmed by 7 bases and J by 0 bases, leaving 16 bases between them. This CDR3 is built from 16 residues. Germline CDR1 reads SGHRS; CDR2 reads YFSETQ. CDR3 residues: CASSLYGQSNTGELFF. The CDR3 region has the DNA TGCGCCAGCTCATTATATGGACAGTCGAACACCGGGGAGCTGTTTTTT.

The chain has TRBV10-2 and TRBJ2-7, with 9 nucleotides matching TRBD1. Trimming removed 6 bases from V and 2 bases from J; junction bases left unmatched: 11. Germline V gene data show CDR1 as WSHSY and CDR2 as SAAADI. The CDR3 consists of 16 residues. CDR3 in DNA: TGCGCCAGCAGGGAGATTGGGACAGGGTGGGCCTACGAGCAGTACTTC. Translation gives CASREIGTGWAYEQYF.

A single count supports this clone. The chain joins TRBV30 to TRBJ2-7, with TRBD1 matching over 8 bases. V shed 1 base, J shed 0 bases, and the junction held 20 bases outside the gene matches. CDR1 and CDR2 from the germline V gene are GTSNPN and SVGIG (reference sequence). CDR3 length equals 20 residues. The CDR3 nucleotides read TGTGCCTGGAGTGGCAAACACTTTAGGACAGGGAAATACTCCTCCTACGAGCAGTACTTC. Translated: CAWSGKHFRTGKYSSYEQYF.

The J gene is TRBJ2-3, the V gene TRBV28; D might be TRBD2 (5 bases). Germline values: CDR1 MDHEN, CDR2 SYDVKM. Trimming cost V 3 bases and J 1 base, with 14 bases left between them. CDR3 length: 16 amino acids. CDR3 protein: CASSFRAGGRTDTQYF. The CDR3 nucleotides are TGTGCCAGCAGTTTCCGGGCGGGTGGTCGCACAGATACGCAGTATTTT.

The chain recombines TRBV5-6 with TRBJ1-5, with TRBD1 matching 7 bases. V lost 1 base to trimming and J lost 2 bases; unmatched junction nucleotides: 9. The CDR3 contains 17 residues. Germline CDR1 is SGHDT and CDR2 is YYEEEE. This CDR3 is CASSLLSDGTGNQPQHF. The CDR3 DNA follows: TGTGCCAGCAGCTTGCTAAGTGACGGGACAGGCAATCAGCCCCAGCATTTT.

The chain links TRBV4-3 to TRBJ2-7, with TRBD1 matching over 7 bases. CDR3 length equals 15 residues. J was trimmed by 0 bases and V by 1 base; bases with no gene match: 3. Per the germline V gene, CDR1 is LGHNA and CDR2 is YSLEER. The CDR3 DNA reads TGCGCCAGCAGCCAAGTGAGGGACAGCTCCTACGAGCAGTACTTC. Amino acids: CASSQVRDSSYEQYF.

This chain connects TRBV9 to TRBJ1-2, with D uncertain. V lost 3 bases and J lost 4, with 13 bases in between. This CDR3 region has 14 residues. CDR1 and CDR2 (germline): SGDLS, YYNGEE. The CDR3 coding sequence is TGTGCCAGCAGCGGGACCGTGCAAGCCTATGGCTACACCTTC. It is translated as CASSGTVQAYGYTF.

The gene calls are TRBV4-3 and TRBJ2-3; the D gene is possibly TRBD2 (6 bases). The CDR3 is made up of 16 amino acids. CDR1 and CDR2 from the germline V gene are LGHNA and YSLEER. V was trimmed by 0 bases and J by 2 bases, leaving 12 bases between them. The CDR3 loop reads CASSQDSGALTDTQYF. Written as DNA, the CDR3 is TGCGCCAGCAGCCAAGATAGCGGAGCACTCACAGATACGCAGTATTTT.